A selection of T cell receptor beta chains follows, all from one sample in a study of human T cells and chemical hapten exposure. TCRdb processed the RACE reads anew with MiXCR; each CDR3 protein has one entry. The sample lists tens of thousands of distinct CDR3 sequences; about 6.3% were seen once. The source was whole blood, collected in connection with sensitization to the hapten diphenylcyclopropenone (DPC). These receptor sequences come from a woman aged 25 to 45 with alopecia areata. Some clones in this sample may be carry-over from other donors' samples. Each CDR3 is given without its conserved first and last residue. Each record gives: J gene, clone size, D gene, V gene, CDR3 protein. A D gene is named only where the DNA matches it firmly. The size entry is marked missing in some rows and otherwise reads once, few, many or a size class.

>TRBJ1-2|NA|NA|TRBV7-9
ASSLIESNGYT
>TRBJ2-7|many|NA|TRBV7-9
ASSLAGGGSYEQY
>TRBJ2-1|few|TRBD2|TRBV30
AGVAGGPFDEQF
>TRBJ1-2|NA|NA|TRBV13
ASSLLGLGGRDYGYT
>TRBJ2-7|few|NA|TRBV29-1
SVEGSGVHEQY
>TRBJ1-6|many|NA|TRBV18
ASSPRTVDNSPLH
>TRBJ2-1|NA|TRBD2|TRBV7-2
ASSHYRLLGGGVVYEQF
>TRBJ2-1|many|NA|TRBV12-3/TRBV12-4
ASTFPRGNNNEQF
>TRBJ2-7|many|TRBD1|TRBV12-3/TRBV12-4
ASRNRDSSYEQY
>TRBJ1-6|few|NA|TRBV2
ASSEWSQGSGSPLH
>TRBJ2-3|many|TRBD1|TRBV7-9
ASSFGQGATDTQY
>TRBJ2-3|many|TRBD2|TRBV5-1
ASSRSSGGVVADTQY
>TRBJ2-1|few|TRBD2|TRBV23-1
ASSQSPGLAGAGSSYNEQF
>TRBJ2-4|many|NA|TRBV7-3
ASSLPVCQG
>TRBJ2-1|many|NA|TRBV29-1
STGGLNEQF
>TRBJ1-1|NA|NA|TRBV11-2
ASSFTGFTEAF
>TRBJ2-7|many|NA|TRBV7-9
ASSLLGDSEQY
>TRBJ1-5|many|NA|TRBV18
ASSRRQWNQPQH
>TRBJ2-2|many|NA|TRBV12-3/TRBV12-4
ASSSSTGNTGELF
>TRBJ1-1|many|TRBD1|TRBV7-3
ASSPGQANTEAF
>TRBJ2-3|many|NA|TRBV6-1
ASSAIGITDTQY
>TRBJ1-1|many|NA|TRBV12-3/TRBV12-4
ASSRGVNTEAF
>TRBJ1-5|few|NA|TRBV6-1
AARDTGQPQH
>TRBJ2-3|many|TRBD2|TRBV7-9
ARDGGASTDTQY
>TRBJ2-7|many|NA|TRBV12-3/TRBV12-4
ASGKIALGQQY
>TRBJ2-7|many|TRBD1|TRBV6-6
ATTGGSYEQY
>TRBJ1-1|many|NA|TRBV3-1
ASSNGPVNTEAF
>TRBJ1-1|many|NA|TRBV20-1
SAVPGARTEAF
>TRBJ1-1|NA|NA|TRBV10-3
AISDYWTENTEAF
>TRBJ2-5|many|TRBD2|TRBV20-1
SASLSGGPTKTQY
>TRBJ2-3|many|NA|TRBV6-6
ASSYFLNTDTQY
>TRBJ1-1|few|NA|TRBV2
ASSARRLMNTEAF
>TRBJ2-7|many|NA|TRBV18
ASSPVVPLASYEQY
>TRBJ2-1|NA|NA|TRBV30
AWSEGPYNEQF
>TRBJ2-1|many|NA|TRBV3-1
ASSQAGALLRNEQF
>TRBJ2-5|many|NA|TRBV29-1
SVATEDQETQY
>TRBJ2-1|few|NA|TRBV25-1
ASRGGARNEQF
>TRBJ1-1|NA|NA|TRBV6-6
ASSYTGDTEAF
>TRBJ2-7|NA|TRBD2|TRBV3-1
ASSQQAGGPLEQY
>TRBJ1-1|many|TRBD1|TRBV29-1
SVGGDREISEVGAF
>TRBJ2-7|many|TRBD1|TRBV5-1
ASSLLTGGRLGQEQY
>TRBJ1-2|many|NA|TRBV2
ASRPGVYGYT
>TRBJ2-6|many|TRBD1|TRBV7-9
ASSIQTGGGSGANVLT
>TRBJ2-3|NA|NA|TRBV6-5
ASRRQDTDTQY
>TRBJ2-2|few|TRBD2|TRBV12-3/TRBV12-4
ASRPSGLAAGELF
>TRBJ1-2|NA|NA|TRBV3-1
ASSSSGTPGYT
>TRBJ1-3|many|TRBD1|TRBV6-1
ASSGNRGRSGNTIY
>TRBJ1-3|many|NA|TRBV5-1
ASSLRGDSGNTIY
>TRBJ1-3|many|TRBD1|TRBV7-8
ASSFEGQGNTIY